These T cell receptor beta chains were read from a single sample in a study of blood T cell repertoires in COVID-19. Generated by immunoSEQ multiplex PCR, the TCRdb table keeps only in-frame clones and is missing some. There are roughly 240,000 clones in the sample; around 86% occur only once, and 2% to 2.5% lies in the top ten. Sequenced input: PBMCs or T cells enriched from blood (not recorded which). The receptors originated from a woman in her forties or fifties who had recovered from COVID-19. Both conserved end residues are part of each CDR3. A D gene is named only where the DNA matches it firmly. Size is stated for part of the rows, as once, few or many counts, or as a class when the clone is expanded.

j_call | d_call | v_call | clone_size | cdr3_aa | cdr3_nt
TRBJ2-7 | TRBD2 | TRBV7-2 | NA | CASSFGQGGSYEQYF | TGTGCCAGCAGCTTTGGGCAGGGAGGGTCCTACGAGCAGTACTTC
TRBJ1-1 | NA | TRBV3-1/TRBV3-2 | NA | CASAYGLSGTEAFF | TGTGCCAGCGCCTACGGACTCAGTGGCACTGAAGCTTTCTTT
TRBJ1-1 | NA | TRBV6-1 | NA | CASSEPVTEAFF | TGTGCCAGCAGTGAACCCGTGACAGAAGCTTTCTTT
TRBJ1-2 | NA | TRBV5-8 | NA | CASSRGSGKGYTF | TGTGCCAGCAGCCGGGGATCCGGAAAAGGCTACACCTTC
TRBJ1-1 | TRBD1 | TRBV7-2 | NA | CASSRDRNTEAFF | TGTGCCAGCAGCCGGGACAGAAACACTGAAGCTTTCTTT
TRBJ1-2 | NA | TRBV5-6 | once | CASSLGGEKGYTF | TGTGCCAGCAGCTTGGGCGGGGAAAAAGGCTACACCTTC
TRBJ1-2 | NA | TRBV4-3 | NA | CASSQESSGASQRGYTF | TGCGCCAGCAGCCAAGAATCCAGCGGGGCCTCTCAAAGGGGCTACACCTTC
TRBJ2-7 | NA | TRBV28 | NA | CASETPGTQSSYEQYF | TGTGCCAGCGAGACCCCCGGGACACAAAGCTCCTACGAGCAGTACTTC
TRBJ2-7 | NA | TRBV12-3/TRBV12-4 | NA | CASSSHTNEQYF | TGTGCCAGCAGTTCCCATACAAACGAGCAGTACTTC
TRBJ2-7 | NA | TRBV9 | few | CASSSGPQGVGEQYF | TGTGCCAGCAGCTCCGGGCCCCAAGGGGTGGGGGAGCAGTACTTC
TRBJ1-1 | NA | TRBV7-8 | NA | CASILDGSPTVEAFF | TGTGCCAGCATCCTAGATGGGTCTCCGACCGTTGAAGCTTTCTTT
TRBJ1-1 | TRBD1 | TRBV5-5 | few | CASSSQGATEAFF | TGTGCCAGCAGCTCACAGGGGGCCACTGAAGCTTTCTTT
TRBJ1-2 | NA | TRBV6-5 | NA | CASTMGADGYTF | TGTGCCAGCACGATGGGTGCGGATGGCTACACCTTC
TRBJ2-1 | TRBD2 | TRBV7-3 | few | CASSAMTSGRLDEQFF | TGTGCCAGCAGCGCCATGACTAGCGGGAGGCTGGATGAGCAGTTCTTC
TRBJ2-7 | TRBD2 | TRBV24-1 | NA | CATSPAGTYEQYF | TGTGCCACCAGTCCAGCGGGGACCTACGAGCAGTACTTC
TRBJ2-6 | TRBD1 | TRBV19 | NA | CASSNRGPGANVLTF | TGTGCCAGTAGTAACAGGGGGCCCGGGGCCAACGTCCTGACTTTC
TRBJ1-1 | NA | TRBV11-1 | once | CASSLGGVRDDTEAFF | TGTGCCAGCAGCTTAGGCGGAGTCAGGGATGACACTGAAGCTTTCTTT
TRBJ2-7 | NA | TRBV5-1 | NA | CASSLQGHSYEQYF | TGCGCCAGCAGCTTGCAGGGGCACTCCTACGAGCAGTACTTC
TRBJ1-5 | TRBD1 | TRBV2 | NA | CASSETGGGNQPQHF | TGTGCCAGCAGCGAGACAGGGGGCGGGAATCAGCCCCAGCATTTT
TRBJ1-2 | NA | TRBV11-2 | NA | CASSLVGGTRYGYTF | TGTGCCAGCAGCTTAGTAGGGGGTACACGATATGGCTACACCTTC
TRBJ1-1 | TRBD1 | TRBV29-1 | NA | CSARTGVYTEAFF | TGCAGCGCTAGGACAGGGGTGTACACTGAAGCTTTCTTT
TRBJ2-7 | TRBD1 | TRBV18 | NA | CASSRDRGYEQYF | TGTGCCAGCTCCCGGGACAGGGGCTACGAGCAGTACTTC
TRBJ2-3 | NA | TRBV28 | NA | CASTTQGGITDTQYF | TGTGCCAGCACCACCCAGGGGGGAATCACAGATACGCAGTATTTT
TRBJ1-2 | TRBD1 | TRBV7-9 | NA | CASSPSDRDSIYGYTF | TGTGCCAGCAGCCCGAGTGACCGGGACAGCATCTATGGCTACACCTTC
TRBJ1-2 | TRBD1 | TRBV11-3 | NA | CASSYDRDNGYTF | TGTGCCAGCAGCTACGACAGGGATAATGGCTACACCTTC
TRBJ2-7 | TRBD2 | TRBV14 | NA | CASSLTSGPTYEQYF | TGTGCCAGCAGCCTCACTAGCGGACCGACCTACGAGCAGTACTTC
TRBJ2-7 | TRBD2 | TRBV4-1 | NA | CASSQTSGGGAYEQYF | TGCGCCAGCAGCCAGACTAGCGGGGGGGGTGCCTACGAGCAGTACTTC
TRBJ1-6 | NA | TRBV7-6 | NA | CASSRQDRNSPLHF | TGTGCCAGCAGCAGGCAGGACAGAAATTCACCCCTCCACTTT
TRBJ2-5 | TRBD2 | TRBV24-1 | NA | CATSDALAGRETQYF | TGTGCCACCAGTGATGCGCTAGCGGGCCGAGAGACCCAGTACTTC
TRBJ1-1 | TRBD1 | TRBV9 | NA | CASSSRTGENTEAFF | TGTGCCAGCAGCTCACGGACAGGAGAAAACACTGAAGCTTTCTTT
TRBJ2-5 | NA | TRBV11-3 | NA | CASSSRTAGETQYF | TGTGCCAGCAGCTCGAGGACGGCGGGTGAGACCCAGTACTTC